This T cell receptor (beta chain) was identified during a study of identical twins. Deletions cut 2 bases from V and 5 bases from J, with 22 bases between. Germline values: CDR1 MNHEY, CDR2 SMNVEV (reference sequence). CDR3 size: 17 residues. Unique molecular identifiers were present on the cDNA, and a universal primer site came from template switching. Via MiXCR, TCRdb re-called the 5' RACE reads, giving one row per CDR3 protein. The sample carries 350,000 or so distinct CDR3 sequences, 9% to 15% recorded once. These sequences were also reported in another study, on yellow fever vaccine responses in identical twins.

The sample consisted of CD8+ T cells sorted from blood. This chain uses TRBV27 with TRBJ2-7, with unresolved D. The clonotype originates from a woman under 30 in good health. The CDR3 is CASSLLPYATGFNEQYF. CDR3 bases: TGTGCCAGCAGTTTACTTCCATATGCTACCGGGTTTAACGAGCAGTACTTC.